This T cell receptor beta chain was sequenced during a study of CD8 T cells in Susac syndrome (dated by TCRdb to about 2019). Study-wide context: The study used repertoire sequencing to test whether antigen drove CD8+ T cell activation and differentiation in Susac syndrome.

CDR1 and CDR2 were assigned from the germline V gene as MNHNS and SASEGT. CDR3 length: 11 amino acids, cysteine to phenylalanine. Solely the CDR3 DNA is kept, with 33 bases framed from the first base. The V and J ends are trimmed by 6 bases and 7 bases, leaving 10 bases between them. The paper as a whole reports these results and caveats: The number of individuals in the TCR sequencing and HLA analysis was acknowledged as relatively small.

Only one count was recorded for this clonotype. Its antigen remains undetermined. Base qualities were left out, and no much larger clone turns up one base away. A single read makes a weak case. RNA was extracted with the RNeasy kit and about 0.5 to 1 ug was reverse transcribed using random hexamers. The immunoSEQ multiplex PCR assay, which covers 54 Vbeta and 13 Jbeta segments, was used to amplify TCR beta CDR3 regions. To correct PCR amplification bias, a synthetic template baseline was used for both primer optimization and computational correction. Per the source publication's procedure: Reads were assigned to V, D and J genes according to IMGT and analyzed in immunoSEQ Analyzer, with only productive sequences retained. Clonality was computed as one minus Shannon entropy normalized by log2 of the number of productive unique sequences. For each patient and control, public and private clones were evaluated within the 100 most prevalent clones. Clones were defined as Susac-specific if absent from the healthy and MS cohorts, from roughly 1,100 published viral clones and from other ImmuneACCESS disease sequences. TCRdb reanalyzed the raw reads on its own, using fastp at Q25 for trimming and MiXCR for clone calling, and kept in-frame beta chains. A single entry per CDR3 protein holds the most common genes and DNA from its merged rows. The V and J calls, along with clone size, are taken from TCRdb and not from the paper's own processing. The table for this sample lists 90,000 to 150,000 distinct CDR3 sequences; around 94% of them were counted only once. The ten largest clones take up approximately 0.093% of the sample.

Peripheral blood CD8+ and CD4+ T cells from healthy donors, Susac syndrome patients and multiple sclerosis patients were profiled by high-throughput TCR beta sequencing. Multiple sclerosis controls were treatment-naive patients with stable or active relapsing-remitting disease fulfilling revised McDonald criteria. Bulk CD8+ and CD4+ T cells were purified by magnetic negative isolation, whereas CD8+ TEMRA cells were enriched by FACS. Blood was collected in EDTA tubes and processed within 24 hours, with PBMCs isolated through density gradient centrifugation. PBMCs intended for TCR sequencing were frozen in liquid nitrogen and were later thawed in a 37 degrees C water bath. The sorted or isolated CD4+, CD8+ and CD8+ TEMRA cells reached a purity of at least 90%.

This clonotype originated in a human donor with multiple sclerosis. The chain was built from TRBV6-1 and TRBJ2-7; a tentative D match to TRBD1 spans 5 bases. Specimen: CD4+ T cells from PBMCs. The sequenced DNA is TGTGCCAGCAGGGGGCCGTTTGAGCAGTACTTC. It is translated as CASRGPFEQYF.